This T cell receptor (beta chain) emerged from a study of patients and donors after allogeneic stem cell transplantation (TCRdb year 2020). The germline V end is reduced by 3 bases and the J end by 1 base; junction bases left unmatched: 9. The CDR3 numbers 17 residues from cysteine through phenylalanine. Only the CDR3 portion is preserved as DNA: 51 bases, with reading frame beginning at the first base. About this clonotype itself: The antigen this receptor binds is unknown. Base qualities are missing; no much larger clone stands one base away.

Library generation was performed with RT-PCR. Reads for this sample came from a NextSeq 550. In-frame beta chains were kept once TCRdb had trimmed the public reads at Q25 with fastp and called clones with MiXCR. Each entry merges the rows of one CDR3 protein and shows their most common DNA and genes. In this sample the table shows some 880,000 distinct CDR3 sequences, roughly 18% of which occur a single time. 6% of the sample is held by the ten biggest clonotypes. The chain is made from TRBV12-3 or TRBV12-4 and TRBJ1-2; 9 bases in between match TRBD1. This TCR derives from a human donor who was either an allogeneic HSCT recipient or a stem cell or donor lymphocyte infusion donor (not recorded which). It is not recorded whose cells these are; they may come from a transplant donor. The sequencing sample was made of blood, either unsorted or a sorted T cell fraction (not recorded which). Here the CDR3 is given as CASSFPSLGQGNYGYTF. The DNA sequence follows: TGTGCCAGCAGTTTTCCCTCTTTGGGACAGGGTAACTATGGCTACACCTTC.